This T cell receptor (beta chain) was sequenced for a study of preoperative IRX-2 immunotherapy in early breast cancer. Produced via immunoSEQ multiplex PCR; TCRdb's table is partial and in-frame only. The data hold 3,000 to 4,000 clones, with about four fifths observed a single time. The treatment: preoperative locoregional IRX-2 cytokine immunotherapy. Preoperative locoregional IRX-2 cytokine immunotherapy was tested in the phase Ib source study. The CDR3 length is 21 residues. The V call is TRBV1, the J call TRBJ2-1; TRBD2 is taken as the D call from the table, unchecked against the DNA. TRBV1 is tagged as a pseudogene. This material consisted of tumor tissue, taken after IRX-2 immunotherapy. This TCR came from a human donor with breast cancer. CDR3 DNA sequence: TGCGCCAGCAGCCTTAGACCGGGCCCGGAGGAACTTATGTCGTGGTTCAATGAGCAGTTCTTC. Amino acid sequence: CASSLRPGPEELMSWFNEQFF.